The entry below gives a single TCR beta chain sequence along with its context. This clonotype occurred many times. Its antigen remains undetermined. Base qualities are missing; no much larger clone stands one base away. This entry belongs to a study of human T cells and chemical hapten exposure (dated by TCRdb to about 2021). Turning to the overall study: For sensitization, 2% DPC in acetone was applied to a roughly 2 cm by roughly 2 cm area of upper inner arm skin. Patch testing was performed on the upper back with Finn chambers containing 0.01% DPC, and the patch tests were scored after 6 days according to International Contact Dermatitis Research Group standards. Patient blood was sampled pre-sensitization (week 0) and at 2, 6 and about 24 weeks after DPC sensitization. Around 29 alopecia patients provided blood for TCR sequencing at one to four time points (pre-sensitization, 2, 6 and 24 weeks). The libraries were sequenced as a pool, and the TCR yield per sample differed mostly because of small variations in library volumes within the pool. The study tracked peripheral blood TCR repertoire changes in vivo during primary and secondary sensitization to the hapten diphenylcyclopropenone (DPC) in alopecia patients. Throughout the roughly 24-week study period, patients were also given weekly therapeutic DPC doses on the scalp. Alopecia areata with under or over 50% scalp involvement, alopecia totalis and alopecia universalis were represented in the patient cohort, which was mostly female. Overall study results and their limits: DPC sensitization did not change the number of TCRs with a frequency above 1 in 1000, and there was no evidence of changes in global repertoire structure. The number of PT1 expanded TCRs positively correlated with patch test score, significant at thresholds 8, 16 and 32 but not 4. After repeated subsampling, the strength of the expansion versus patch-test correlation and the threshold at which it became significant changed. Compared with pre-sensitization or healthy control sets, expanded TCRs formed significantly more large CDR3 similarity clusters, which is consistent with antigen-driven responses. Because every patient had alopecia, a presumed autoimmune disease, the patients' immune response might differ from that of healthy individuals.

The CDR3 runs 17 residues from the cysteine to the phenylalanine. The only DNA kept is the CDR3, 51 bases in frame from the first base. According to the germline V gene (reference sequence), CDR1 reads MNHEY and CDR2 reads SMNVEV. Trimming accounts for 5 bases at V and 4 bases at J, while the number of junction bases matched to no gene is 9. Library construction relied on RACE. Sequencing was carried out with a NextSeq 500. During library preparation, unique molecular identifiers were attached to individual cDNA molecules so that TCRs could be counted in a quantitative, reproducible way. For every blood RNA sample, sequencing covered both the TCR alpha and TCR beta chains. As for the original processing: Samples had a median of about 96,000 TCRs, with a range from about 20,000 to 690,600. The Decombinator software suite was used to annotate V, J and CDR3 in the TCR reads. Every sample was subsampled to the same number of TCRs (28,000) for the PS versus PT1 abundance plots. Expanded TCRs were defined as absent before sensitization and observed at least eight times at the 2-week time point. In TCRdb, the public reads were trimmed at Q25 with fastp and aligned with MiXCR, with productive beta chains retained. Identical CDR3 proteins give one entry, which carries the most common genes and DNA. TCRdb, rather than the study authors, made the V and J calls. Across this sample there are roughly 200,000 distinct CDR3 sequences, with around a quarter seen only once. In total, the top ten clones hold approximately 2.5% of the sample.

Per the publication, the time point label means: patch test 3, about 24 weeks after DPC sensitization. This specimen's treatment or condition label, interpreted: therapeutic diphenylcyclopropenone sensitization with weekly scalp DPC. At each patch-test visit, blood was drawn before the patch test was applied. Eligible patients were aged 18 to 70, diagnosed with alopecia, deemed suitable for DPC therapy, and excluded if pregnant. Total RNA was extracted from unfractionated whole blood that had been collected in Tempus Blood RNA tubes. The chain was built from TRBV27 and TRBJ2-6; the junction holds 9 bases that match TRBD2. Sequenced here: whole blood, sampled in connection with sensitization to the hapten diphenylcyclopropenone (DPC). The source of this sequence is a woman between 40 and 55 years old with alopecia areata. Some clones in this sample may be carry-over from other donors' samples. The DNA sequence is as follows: TGTGCCAGCAGTCCAGTAGCGGGAGTGCCAGGGGCCAACGTCCTGACTTTC. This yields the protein CASSPVAGVPGANVLTF.